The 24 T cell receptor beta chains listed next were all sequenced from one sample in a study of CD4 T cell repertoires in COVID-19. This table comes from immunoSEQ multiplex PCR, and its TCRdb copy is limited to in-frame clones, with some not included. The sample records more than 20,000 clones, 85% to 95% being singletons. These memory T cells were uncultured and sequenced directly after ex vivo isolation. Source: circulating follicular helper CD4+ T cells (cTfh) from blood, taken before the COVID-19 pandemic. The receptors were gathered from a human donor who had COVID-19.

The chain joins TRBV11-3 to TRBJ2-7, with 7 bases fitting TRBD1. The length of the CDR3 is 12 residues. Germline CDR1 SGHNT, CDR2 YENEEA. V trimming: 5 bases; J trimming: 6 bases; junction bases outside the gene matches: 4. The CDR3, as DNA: TGTGCCAGCAGCCCGTCAGGGGGCGAGCAGTACTTC. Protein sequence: CASSPSGGEQYF.

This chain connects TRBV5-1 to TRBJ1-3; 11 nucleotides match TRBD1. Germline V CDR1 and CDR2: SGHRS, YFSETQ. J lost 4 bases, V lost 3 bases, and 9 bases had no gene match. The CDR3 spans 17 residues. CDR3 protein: CASSSQTGQGVGNTIYF. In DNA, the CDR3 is TGCGCCAGCAGCTCTCAAACGGGACAGGGGGTAGGAAACACCATATATTTT.

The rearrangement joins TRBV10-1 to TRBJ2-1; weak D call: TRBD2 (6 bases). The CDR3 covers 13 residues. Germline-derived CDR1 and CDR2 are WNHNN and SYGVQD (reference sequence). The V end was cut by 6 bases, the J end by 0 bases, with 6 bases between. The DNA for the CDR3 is TGCGCCAGCAGCGGGAGCTCCTACAATGAGCAGTTCTTC. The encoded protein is CASSGSSYNEQFF.

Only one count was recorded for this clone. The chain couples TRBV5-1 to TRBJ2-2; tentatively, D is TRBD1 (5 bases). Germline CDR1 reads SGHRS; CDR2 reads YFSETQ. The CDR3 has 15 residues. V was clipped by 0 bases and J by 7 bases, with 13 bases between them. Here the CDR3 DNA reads TGCGCCAGCAGCTTGGTTCAGGGCAAGAACGGGGAGCTGTTTTTT. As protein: CASSLVQGKNGELFF.

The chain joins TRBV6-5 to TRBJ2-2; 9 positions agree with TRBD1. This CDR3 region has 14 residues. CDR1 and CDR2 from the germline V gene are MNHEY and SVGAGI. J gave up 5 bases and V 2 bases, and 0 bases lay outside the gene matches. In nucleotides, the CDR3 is TGTGCCAGCAGTTACGGGACAGGGACCGGGGAGCTGTTTTTT. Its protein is CASSYGTGTGELFF.

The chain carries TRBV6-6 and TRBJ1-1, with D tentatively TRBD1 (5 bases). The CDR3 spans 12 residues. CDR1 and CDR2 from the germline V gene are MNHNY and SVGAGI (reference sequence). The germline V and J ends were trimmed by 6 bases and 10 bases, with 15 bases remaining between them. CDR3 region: CASSNTGGRAFF. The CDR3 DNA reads TGTGCCAGCAGCAACACGGGGGGGAGAGCTTTCTTT.

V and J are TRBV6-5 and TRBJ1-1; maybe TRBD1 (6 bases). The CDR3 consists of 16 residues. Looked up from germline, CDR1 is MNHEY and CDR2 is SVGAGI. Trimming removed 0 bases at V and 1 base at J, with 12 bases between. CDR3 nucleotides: TGTGCCAGCAGTTACTCGGGCCGCAGGGGGAACACTGAAGCTTTCTTT. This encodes CASSYSGRRGNTEAFF.

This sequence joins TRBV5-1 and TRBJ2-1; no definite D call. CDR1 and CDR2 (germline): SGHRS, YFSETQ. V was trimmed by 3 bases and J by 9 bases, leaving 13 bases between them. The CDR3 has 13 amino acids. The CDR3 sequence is CASSSDSFGEQFF. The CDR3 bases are TGCGCCAGCAGCTCCGATAGTTTCGGTGAGCAGTTCTTC.

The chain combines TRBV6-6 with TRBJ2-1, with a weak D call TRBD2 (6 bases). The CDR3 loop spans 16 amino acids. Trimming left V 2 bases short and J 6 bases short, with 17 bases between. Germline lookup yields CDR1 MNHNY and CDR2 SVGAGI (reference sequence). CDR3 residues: CASSYEVTRGFNEQFF. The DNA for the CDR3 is TGTGCCAGCAGTTACGAGGTGACTAGGGGTTTCAATGAGCAGTTCTTC.

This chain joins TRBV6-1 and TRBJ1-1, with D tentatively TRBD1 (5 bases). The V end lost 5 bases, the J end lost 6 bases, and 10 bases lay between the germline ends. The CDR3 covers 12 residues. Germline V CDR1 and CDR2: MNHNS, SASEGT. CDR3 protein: CASSRQMSEAFF. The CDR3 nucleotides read TGTGCCAGCAGTCGACAGATGTCTGAAGCTTTCTTT.

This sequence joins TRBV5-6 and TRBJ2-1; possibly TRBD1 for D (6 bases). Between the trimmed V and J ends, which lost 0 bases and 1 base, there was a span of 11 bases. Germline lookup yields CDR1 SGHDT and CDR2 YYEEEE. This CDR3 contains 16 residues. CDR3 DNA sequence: TGTGCCAGCAGCTTGGGGCGAGGGGGTTCCTACAATGAGCAGTTCTTC. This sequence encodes CASSLGRGGSYNEQFF.

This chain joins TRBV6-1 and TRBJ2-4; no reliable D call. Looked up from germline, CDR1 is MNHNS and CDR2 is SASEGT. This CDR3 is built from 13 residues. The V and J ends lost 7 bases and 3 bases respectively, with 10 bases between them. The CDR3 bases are TGTGCCAGCACGGTTCATGGCAAAAACATTCAGTACTTC. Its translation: CASTVHGKNIQYF.

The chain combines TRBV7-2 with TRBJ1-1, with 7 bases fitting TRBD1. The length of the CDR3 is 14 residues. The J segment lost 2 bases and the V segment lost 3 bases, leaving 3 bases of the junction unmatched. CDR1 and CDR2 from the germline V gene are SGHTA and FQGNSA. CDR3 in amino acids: CASSFRDSNTEAFF. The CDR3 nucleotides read TGTGCCAGCAGCTTCCGGGACAGCAACACTGAAGCTTTCTTT.

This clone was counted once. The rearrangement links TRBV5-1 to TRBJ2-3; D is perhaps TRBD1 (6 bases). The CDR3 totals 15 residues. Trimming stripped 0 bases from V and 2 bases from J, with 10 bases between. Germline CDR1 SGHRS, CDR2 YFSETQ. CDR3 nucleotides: TGCGCCAGCAGCTTGGACGGGGACACCACAGATACGCAGTATTTT. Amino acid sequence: CASSLDGDTTDTQYF. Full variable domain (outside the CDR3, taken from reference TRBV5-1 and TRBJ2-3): KAGVTQTPRYLIKTRGQQVTLSCSPISGHRSVSWYQQTPGQGLQFLFEYFSETQRNKGNFPGRFSGRQFSNSRSEMNVSTLELGDSALYLCASSLDGDTTDTQYFGPGTRLTVL.

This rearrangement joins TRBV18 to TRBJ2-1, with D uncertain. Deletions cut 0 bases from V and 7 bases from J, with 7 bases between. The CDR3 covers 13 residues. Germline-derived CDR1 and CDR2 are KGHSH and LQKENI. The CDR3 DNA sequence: TGTGCCAGCTCACCACCGAGGCCTAATGAGCAGTTCTTC. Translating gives CASSPPRPNEQFF.

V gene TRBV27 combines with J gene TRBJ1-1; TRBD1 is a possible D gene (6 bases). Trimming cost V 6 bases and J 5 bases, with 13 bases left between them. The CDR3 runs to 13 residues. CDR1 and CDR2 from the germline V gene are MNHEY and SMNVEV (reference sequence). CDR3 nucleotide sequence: TGTGCCAGCAGGCCTGTAAGGGGGACTGAAGCTTTCTTT. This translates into CASRPVRGTEAFF.

CDR3 bases: TGTGCCAGTAGTTCGTCGGGACAGGAAGAGACCCAGTACTTC. Protein: CASSSSGQEETQYF. V gene TRBV19 combines with J gene TRBJ2-5; 8 positions agree with TRBD1. Germline V CDR1 and CDR2: LNHDA, SQIVND (reference sequence). J was trimmed by 3 bases and V by 5 bases; bases with no gene match: 5. The CDR3 totals 14 residues.

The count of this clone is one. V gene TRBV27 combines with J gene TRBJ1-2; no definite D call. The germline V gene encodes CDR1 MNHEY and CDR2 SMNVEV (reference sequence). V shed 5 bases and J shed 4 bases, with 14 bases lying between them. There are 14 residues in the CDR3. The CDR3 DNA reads TGTGCCAGCAGTCCCCTTTCCGGTGGCTATGGCTACACCTTC. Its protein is CASSPLSGGYGYTF.

The CDR3 sequence is CASSPPREGLYGYTF. The CDR3 DNA reads TGTGCCAGCTCACCACCGCGGGAGGGGCTTTATGGCTACACCTTC. The chain carries TRBV18 and TRBJ1-2, with D tentatively TRBD1 (5 bases). The CDR3 sequence is 15 residues long. The germline V gene encodes CDR1 KGHSH and CDR2 LQKENI. The V end lost 0 bases, the J end lost 5 bases, and 13 bases lay between the germline ends.

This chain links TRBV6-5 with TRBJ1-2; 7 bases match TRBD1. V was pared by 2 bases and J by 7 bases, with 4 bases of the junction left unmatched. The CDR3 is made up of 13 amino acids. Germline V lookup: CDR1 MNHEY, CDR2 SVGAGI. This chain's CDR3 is CASSYGSGGGYTF. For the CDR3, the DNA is TGTGCCAGCAGTTACGGGTCAGGGGGTGGCTACACCTTC.

CDR3 region: CASSASTGTGELFF. CDR3 sequence (DNA): TGTGCCAGCTCAGCCTCGACAGGCACCGGGGAGCTGTTTTTT. The gene calls are TRBV18 and TRBJ2-2, with a weak D call TRBD1 (6 bases). The CDR3 covers 14 residues. Germline CDR1 KGHSH, CDR2 LQKENI. Trimming stripped 5 bases from V and 4 bases from J, with 11 bases between. Complete variable domain (other parts from reference TRBV18 and TRBJ2-2): NAGVMQNPRHLVRRRGQEARLRCSPMKGHSHVYWYRQLPEEGLKFMVYLQKENIIDESGMPKERFSAEFPKEGPSILRIQQVVRGDSAAYFCASSASTGTGELFFGEGSRLTVL.

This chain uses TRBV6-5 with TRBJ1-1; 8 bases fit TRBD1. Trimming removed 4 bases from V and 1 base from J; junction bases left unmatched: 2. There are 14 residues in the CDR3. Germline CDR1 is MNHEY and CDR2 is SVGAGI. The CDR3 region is CASSFGTGNTEAFF. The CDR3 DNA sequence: TGTGCCAGCAGTTTCGGGACAGGGAACACTGAAGCTTTCTTT.

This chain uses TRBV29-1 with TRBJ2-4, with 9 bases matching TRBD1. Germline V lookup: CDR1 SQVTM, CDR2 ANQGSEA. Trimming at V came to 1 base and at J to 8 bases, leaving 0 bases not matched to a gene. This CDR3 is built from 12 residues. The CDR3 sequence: CSVEGDRDIQYF. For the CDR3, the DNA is TGCAGCGTTGAAGGGGACAGGGACATTCAGTACTTC.

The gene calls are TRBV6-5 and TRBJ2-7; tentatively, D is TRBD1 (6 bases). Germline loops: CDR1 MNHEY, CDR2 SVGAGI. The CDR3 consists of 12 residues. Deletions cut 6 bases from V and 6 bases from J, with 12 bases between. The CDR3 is CASRSTGSEQYF. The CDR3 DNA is TGTGCCAGCAGGTCCACAGGGAGCGAGCAGTACTTC.